This T cell receptor beta chain came from a study of T cells in Graves' hyperthyroidism and ophthalmopathy. Germline assignment: CDR1 MDHEN and CDR2 SYDVKM. V lost 2 bases and J 10 bases, leaving 8 bases between the germline ends. The CDR3 has 11 amino acids. Amplification of TCR beta CDR3 regions used RNA as the template. TCR CDR3 regions were first amplified by RT-PCR with HTBI primers. TCRdb reprocessed the multiplex PCR reads with MiXCR, giving one entry per CDR3 protein. The data contain about 600,000 distinct CDR3 sequences, approximately 15% of them singletons. This clonotype has more than one count but fewer than ten.

The clonotype comes from a woman between 50 and 59 years old with Graves' ophthalmopathy. The V gene is TRBV28, the J gene TRBJ1-1; D gene uncertain. The material sequenced was blood. CDR3 coding DNA: TGTGCCAGCAGTTTAGCGATGGGAGCTTTCTTT. Its translation is CASSLAMGAFF.